Listed below are T cell receptor beta chains from one sample, sequenced in a study of chemoradiotherapy in HPV16-positive cancers. Libraries were prepared by immunoSEQ multiplex PCR; TCRdb keeps only in-frame clonotypes and omits some of them. In the table there are about 35,000 clones, about 92% of which are singletons. The sequencing used blood, collected from a patient who underwent chemoradiotherapy. These TCRs come from a human donor with HPV-associated anogenital cancer. Both conserved end residues are part of each CDR3. Fields, in order: J gene, D gene, V gene, clone size, CDR3 DNA, CDR3 protein. A D gene is named only where the DNA matches it firmly. The size field is filled for only some rows; it gives once, few, many or a size class.

J gene: TRBJ2-7
D gene: TRBD2
V gene: TRBV5-6
clone size: NA
CDR3 DNA: TGTGCCAGCAGTTTCGGGACTAGCAACACCTACGAGCAGTACTTC
CDR3 protein: CASSFGTSNTYEQYF

J gene: TRBJ2-7
D gene: TRBD2
V gene: TRBV18
clone size: NA
CDR3 DNA: TGTGCCAGCTCGTCAACTAGCGGGGGAAACTACGAGCAGTACTTC
CDR3 protein: CASSSTSGGNYEQYF

J gene: TRBJ2-7
D gene: TRBD2
V gene: TRBV18
clone size: NA
CDR3 DNA: TGTGCCAGCTCACCAGTGGGACTAGGGCAGGCCGAGCAGTACTTC
CDR3 protein: CASSPVGLGQAEQYF

J gene: TRBJ1-1
D gene: NA
V gene: TRBV2
clone size: NA
CDR3 DNA: TGTGCCAGCAGTAGGCGGACAGCCGACACTGAAGCTTTCTTT
CDR3 protein: CASSRRTADTEAFF

J gene: TRBJ2-3
D gene: TRBD2
V gene: TRBV5-1
clone size: NA
CDR3 DNA: TGCGCCAGCAGCTGGACGACTAGCGGCAGGGATACGCAGTATTTT
CDR3 protein: CASSWTTSGRDTQYF

J gene: TRBJ1-2
D gene: TRBD1
V gene: TRBV10-2
clone size: once
CDR3 DNA: TGCGCCAGCGGGACAGGGTATGGCTACACCTTC
CDR3 protein: CASGTGYGYTF

J gene: TRBJ2-7
D gene: TRBD1
V gene: TRBV25-1
clone size: NA
CDR3 DNA: TGTGCCAGCAGTCGTTCCGGGACAGGGGCCTACGAGCAGTACTTC
CDR3 protein: CASSRSGTGAYEQYF

J gene: TRBJ1-1
D gene: TRBD1
V gene: TRBV10-2
clone size: NA
CDR3 DNA: TGCGCCAGCAGTGATAGGGACAGGGGGACAGCTTTCTTT
CDR3 protein: CASSDRDRGTAFF

J gene: TRBJ1-1
D gene: TRBD1
V gene: TRBV29-1
clone size: NA
CDR3 DNA: TGCAGCGTTGAAAACAGGGGGCCGAACACTGAAGCTTTCTTT
CDR3 protein: CSVENRGPNTEAFF

J gene: TRBJ2-7
D gene: TRBD2
V gene: TRBV25-1
clone size: NA
CDR3 DNA: TGTGCCAGCGGGGTAGCGGGGGACGAGCAGTACTTC
CDR3 protein: CASGVAGDEQYF

J gene: TRBJ2-3
D gene: NA
V gene: TRBV11-2
clone size: NA
CDR3 DNA: TGTGCCAGCAGCCCATTAGGGTATCGCACAGATACGCAGTATTTT
CDR3 protein: CASSPLGYRTDTQYF

J gene: TRBJ2-2
D gene: NA
V gene: TRBV15
clone size: NA
CDR3 DNA: TGTGCCACCAGCCTTACGGGGGGCTACACCGGGGAGCTGTTTTTT
CDR3 protein: CATSLTGGYTGELFF

J gene: TRBJ1-3
D gene: NA
V gene: TRBV2
clone size: NA
CDR3 DNA: TGTGCCAGGGCAGGGTTGGATGGAAACACCATATATTTT
CDR3 protein: CARAGLDGNTIYF

J gene: TRBJ1-4
D gene: NA
V gene: TRBV5-1
clone size: NA
CDR3 DNA: TGCGCCAGCAGCTTGACCGGGATAAATAATGAAAAACTGTTTTTT
CDR3 protein: CASSLTGINNEKLFF

J gene: TRBJ1-1
D gene: NA
V gene: TRBV5-1
clone size: NA
CDR3 DNA: TGCGCCAGCAGCTTTGGGAACACTGAAGCTTTCTTT
CDR3 protein: CASSFGNTEAFF

J gene: TRBJ2-5
D gene: TRBD2
V gene: TRBV4-1
clone size: NA
CDR3 DNA: TGCGCCAGCAGCCAACTCATCCTAGCGGGGGCCGCACAAGAGACCCAGTACTTC
CDR3 protein: CASSQLILAGAAQETQYF

J gene: TRBJ2-2
D gene: TRBD2
V gene: TRBV5-4
clone size: NA
CDR3 DNA: TGTGCCAGCAGCTCGACTAGCGGGTCAAACACCGGGGAGCTGTTTTTT
CDR3 protein: CASSSTSGSNTGELFF

J gene: TRBJ2-2
D gene: TRBD2
V gene: TRBV19
clone size: NA
CDR3 DNA: TGTGCCAGTAGCCGACGGGGGGGGCTGGTTCGGGCCACCGGGGAGCTGTTTTTT
CDR3 protein: CASSRRGGLVRATGELFF

J gene: TRBJ1-1
D gene: NA
V gene: TRBV6-9
clone size: NA
CDR3 DNA: TGTGCCAGCAGTTCCTCGTACACCTCTGAAGCTTTCTTT
CDR3 protein: CASSSSYTSEAFF

J gene: TRBJ2-7
D gene: NA
V gene: TRBV11-2
clone size: NA
CDR3 DNA: TGTGCCAGCAGGGCAGAGGAGCAGTACTTC
CDR3 protein: CASRAEEQYF

J gene: TRBJ2-3
D gene: NA
V gene: TRBV30
clone size: NA
CDR3 DNA: TGTGCCTGGAGTGTGTATGGCGGACCCACAGATACGCAGTATTTT
CDR3 protein: CAWSVYGGPTDTQYF

J gene: TRBJ2-6
D gene: NA
V gene: TRBV23-1
clone size: once
CDR3 DNA: TGCGCCAGCAGTCAATGCCGGACAGATACGAATGACTCTGGGGCCAACGTCCTGACTTTC
CDR3 protein: CASSQCRTDTNDSGANVLTF

J gene: TRBJ2-1
D gene: NA
V gene: TRBV4-3
clone size: NA
CDR3 DNA: TGCGCCAGCAGCCAAGATATCCACACAGGTGGCAATGAGCAGTTCTTC
CDR3 protein: CASSQDIHTGGNEQFF

J gene: TRBJ2-7
D gene: NA
V gene: TRBV11-2
clone size: NA
CDR3 DNA: TGTGCCAGCAGCTTAATCGAGCAGTACTTC
CDR3 protein: CASSLIEQYF

J gene: TRBJ1-2
D gene: NA
V gene: TRBV27
clone size: NA
CDR3 DNA: TGTGCCAGCAGTTTGGAGCGGACTCCGGTCCTGGATGGCTACACCTTC
CDR3 protein: CASSLERTPVLDGYTF

J gene: TRBJ1-5
D gene: NA
V gene: TRBV6-5
clone size: NA
CDR3 DNA: TGTGCCAGCAGTTCAGGGAATCAGCCCCAGCATTTT
CDR3 protein: CASSSGNQPQHF

J gene: TRBJ1-5
D gene: NA
V gene: TRBV27
clone size: NA
CDR3 DNA: TGTGCCAGCAGTTTCCTAGCCAATCAGCCCCAGCATTTT
CDR3 protein: CASSFLANQPQHF

J gene: TRBJ2-2
D gene: NA
V gene: TRBV10-1
clone size: NA
CDR3 DNA: TGCGCCAGCAGTTTCCAGGGACGCACCGGGGAGCTGTTTTTT
CDR3 protein: CASSFQGRTGELFF

J gene: TRBJ1-2
D gene: NA
V gene: TRBV6-6
clone size: NA
CDR3 DNA: TGTGCCAGCAGGCCTCAGGGATCGCTGAACTATGGCTACACCTTC
CDR3 protein: CASRPQGSLNYGYTF

J gene: TRBJ2-2
D gene: NA
V gene: TRBV7-2
clone size: NA
CDR3 DNA: TGTGCCAGCAGCGTATCGGGGGTGAACACCGGGGAGCTGTTTTTT
CDR3 protein: CASSVSGVNTGELFF

J gene: TRBJ2-3
D gene: TRBD2
V gene: TRBV5-6
clone size: NA
CDR3 DNA: TGTGCCAGCAGCGGGGTAGCGGGGGTCCTAACAAGCACAGATACGCAGTATTTT
CDR3 protein: CASSGVAGVLTSTDTQYF

J gene: TRBJ2-6
D gene: TRBD1
V gene: TRBV7-9
clone size: once
CDR3 DNA: TGTGCCAGCAGCCTCGACAGGGCCAATGGGGCCAACGTCCTGACTTTC
CDR3 protein: CASSLDRANGANVLTF

J gene: TRBJ1-6
D gene: NA
V gene: TRBV7-9
clone size: NA
CDR3 DNA: TGTGCCAGCAGCTTCAACAGAGGCGGTTCACCCCTCCACTTT
CDR3 protein: CASSFNRGGSPLHF

J gene: TRBJ2-5
D gene: TRBD2
V gene: TRBV27
clone size: few
CDR3 DNA: TGTGCCAGCAGTCCAGCTGCGGGGGGGCTCTTTCAGTACTTC
CDR3 protein: CASSPAAGGLFQYF

J gene: TRBJ1-5
D gene: NA
V gene: TRBV6-6
clone size: NA
CDR3 DNA: TGTGCCAGCGGGGGCAATCAGCCCCAGCATTTT
CDR3 protein: CASGGNQPQHF

J gene: TRBJ2-4
D gene: NA
V gene: TRBV7-2
clone size: NA
CDR3 DNA: TGTGCCAGCAGCTTTTCCGATACACCTTTCACAAACATTCAGTACTTC
CDR3 protein: CASSFSDTPFTNIQYF

J gene: TRBJ2-1
D gene: NA
V gene: TRBV4-1
clone size: NA
CDR3 DNA: TGCGCCAGCAGCCGGATCGTGCCGTACAATGAGCAGTTCTTC
CDR3 protein: CASSRIVPYNEQFF

J gene: TRBJ1-2
D gene: TRBD1
V gene: TRBV11-2
clone size: few
CDR3 DNA: TGTGCCAGCAGCCACACAGGGGCCCTCTATGGCTACACCTTC
CDR3 protein: CASSHTGALYGYTF

J gene: TRBJ1-5
D gene: NA
V gene: TRBV5-5
clone size: NA
CDR3 DNA: TGTGCCAGCAGCTTGCATTCGGGTGGCAATCAGCCCCAGCATTTT
CDR3 protein: CASSLHSGGNQPQHF

J gene: TRBJ1-5
D gene: NA
V gene: TRBV9
clone size: NA
CDR3 DNA: TGTGCCAGCAGCCAGGGAGGGATCCGTCAGCCCCAGCATTTT
CDR3 protein: CASSQGGIRQPQHF